This T cell receptor beta chain was sequenced for a study of T cell responses to AZD1222 COVID-19 vaccine. About this clone itself: What it recognizes is unknown.

Clones were read by immunoSEQ multiplex PCR, and TCRdb kept only the in-frame ones, dropping some. This sample has about 94,000 clones, with roughly 90% found just once. Notes on the study in general: Unmutated variant regions are reportedly targeted by nearly half of spike-specific TCRs. Among AZD1222 vaccinees, only 5 or 6 were seropositive at baseline. Clonal diversity was possibly underestimated, and the donors were mostly white British, with more females. None of the repertoires were sampled until the peak T cell response had passed.

CDR1 SNHLY and CDR2 FYNNEI come from the germline V gene. The CDR3 runs to 15 residues. Losses at the gene ends were 4 bases for V and 5 bases for J; bases not matched to a gene: 7. The chain has TRBV2 and TRBJ2-2, with TRBD2 identical over 7 bases. This sequence originates from an adult who received the AZD1222 COVID-19 vaccine. The sample in question was peripheral blood, obtained 28 days after the second AZD1222 dose. The CDR3 coding sequence is TGTGCCAGCAGTGTTTCGCTAGCGGCGACCGGGGAGCTGTTTTTT. Translating it yields CASSVSLAATGELFF.